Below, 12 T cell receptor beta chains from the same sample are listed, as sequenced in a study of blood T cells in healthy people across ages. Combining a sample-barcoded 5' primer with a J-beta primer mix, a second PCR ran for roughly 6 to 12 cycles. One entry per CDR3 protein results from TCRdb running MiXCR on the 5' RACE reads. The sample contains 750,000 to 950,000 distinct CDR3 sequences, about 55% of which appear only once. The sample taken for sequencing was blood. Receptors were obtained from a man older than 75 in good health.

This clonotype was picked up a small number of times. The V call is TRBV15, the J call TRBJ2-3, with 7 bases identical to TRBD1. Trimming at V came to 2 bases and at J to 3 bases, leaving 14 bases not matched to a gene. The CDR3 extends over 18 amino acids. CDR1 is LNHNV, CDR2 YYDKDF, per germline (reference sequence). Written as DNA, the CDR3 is TGTGCCACCAGCAGAAAGAGTTCCGGGACAGTTGGTACAGATACGCAGTATTTT. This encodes CATSRKSSGTVGTDTQYF.

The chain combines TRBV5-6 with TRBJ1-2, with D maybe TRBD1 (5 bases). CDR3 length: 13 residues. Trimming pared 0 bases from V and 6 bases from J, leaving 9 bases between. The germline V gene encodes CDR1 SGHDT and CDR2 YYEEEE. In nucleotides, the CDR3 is TGTGCCAGCAGCTTGGTCGGCAGGGATGGCTACACCTTC. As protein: CASSLVGRDGYTF.

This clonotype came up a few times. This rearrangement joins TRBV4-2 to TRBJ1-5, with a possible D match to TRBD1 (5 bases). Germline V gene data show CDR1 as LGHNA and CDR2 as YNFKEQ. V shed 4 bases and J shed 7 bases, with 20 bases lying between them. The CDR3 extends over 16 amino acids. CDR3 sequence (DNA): TGTGCCAGCAGCCCTGAGGGGTTGGGAGGGGAACAGCCCCAGCATTTT. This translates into CASSPEGLGGEQPQHF.

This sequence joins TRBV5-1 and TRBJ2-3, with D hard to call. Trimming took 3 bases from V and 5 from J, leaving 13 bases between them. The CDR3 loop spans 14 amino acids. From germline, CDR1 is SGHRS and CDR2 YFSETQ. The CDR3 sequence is CASSSRTRLDTQYF. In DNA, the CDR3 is TGCGCCAGCAGCTCTCGGACCCGACTAGATACGCAGTATTTT. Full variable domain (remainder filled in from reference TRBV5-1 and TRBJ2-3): KAGVTQTPRYLIKTRGQQVTLSCSPISGHRSVSWYQQTPGQGLQFLFEYFSETQRNKGNFPGRFSGRQFSNSRSEMNVSTLELGDSALYLCASSSRTRLDTQYFGPGTRLTVL.

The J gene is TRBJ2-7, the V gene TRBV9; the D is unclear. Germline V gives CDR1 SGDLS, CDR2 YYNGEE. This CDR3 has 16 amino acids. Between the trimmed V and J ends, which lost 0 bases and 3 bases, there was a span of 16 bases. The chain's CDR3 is CASSVVCGPKYYEQYF. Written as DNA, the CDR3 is TGTGCCAGCAGCGTAGTATGCGGACCAAAATACTACGAGCAGTACTTC.

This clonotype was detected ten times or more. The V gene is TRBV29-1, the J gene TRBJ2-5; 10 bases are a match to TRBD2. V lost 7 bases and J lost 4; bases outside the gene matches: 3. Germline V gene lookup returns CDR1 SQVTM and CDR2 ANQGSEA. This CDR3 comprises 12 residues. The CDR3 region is CSARLAGETQYF. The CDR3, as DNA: TGCAGCGCCCGACTAGCGGGAGAGACCCAGTACTTC.

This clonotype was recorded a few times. Here the CDR3 DNA reads TGTGCCAGCAGCTTAAGCAGGGGGCAAGATACGCAGTATTTT. It is translated as CASSLSRGQDTQYF. The chain has TRBV7-3 and TRBJ2-3; 8 bases are shared with TRBD1. CDR1 is SGHTA and CDR2 is FQGTGA in the germline V gene. V lost 1 base and J lost 5; bases outside the gene matches: 2. This CDR3 is built from 14 residues.

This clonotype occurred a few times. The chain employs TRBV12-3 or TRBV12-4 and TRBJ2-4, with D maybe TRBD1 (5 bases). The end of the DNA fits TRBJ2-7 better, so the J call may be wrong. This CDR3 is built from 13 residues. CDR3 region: CASSPRRGYEQYF. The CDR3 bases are TGTGCCAGCAGTCCCAGAAGGGGCTACGAGCAGTACTTC.

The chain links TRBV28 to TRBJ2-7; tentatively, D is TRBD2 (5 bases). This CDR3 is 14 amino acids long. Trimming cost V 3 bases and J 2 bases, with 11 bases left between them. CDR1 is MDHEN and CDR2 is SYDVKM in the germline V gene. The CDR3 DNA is TGTGCCAGCAGTTTTCGGAGGTCCCCCTACGAGCAGTACTTC. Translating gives CASSFRRSPYEQYF.

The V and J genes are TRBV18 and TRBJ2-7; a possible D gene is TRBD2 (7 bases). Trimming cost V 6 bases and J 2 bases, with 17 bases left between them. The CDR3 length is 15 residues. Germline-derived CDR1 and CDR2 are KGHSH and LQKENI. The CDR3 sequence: CASSEQGGSPYEQYF. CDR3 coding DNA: TGTGCCAGCTCCGAACAGGGCGGGAGCCCCTACGAGCAGTACTTC.

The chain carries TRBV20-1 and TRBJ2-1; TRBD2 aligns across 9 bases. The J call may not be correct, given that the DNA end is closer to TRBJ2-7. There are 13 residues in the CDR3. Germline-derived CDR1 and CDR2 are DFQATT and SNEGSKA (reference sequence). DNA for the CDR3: TGCAGTGCCGCGGGGCTAGCGGGGTACGAGCAGTACTTC. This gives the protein CSAAGLAGYEQYF.

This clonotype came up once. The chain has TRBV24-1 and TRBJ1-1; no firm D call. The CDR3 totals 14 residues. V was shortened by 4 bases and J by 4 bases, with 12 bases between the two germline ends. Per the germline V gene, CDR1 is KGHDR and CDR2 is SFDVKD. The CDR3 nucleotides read TGTGCCACCAGTGAAGCGGGGAAGGGCACTGAAGCTTTCTTT. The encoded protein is CATSEAGKGTEAFF.